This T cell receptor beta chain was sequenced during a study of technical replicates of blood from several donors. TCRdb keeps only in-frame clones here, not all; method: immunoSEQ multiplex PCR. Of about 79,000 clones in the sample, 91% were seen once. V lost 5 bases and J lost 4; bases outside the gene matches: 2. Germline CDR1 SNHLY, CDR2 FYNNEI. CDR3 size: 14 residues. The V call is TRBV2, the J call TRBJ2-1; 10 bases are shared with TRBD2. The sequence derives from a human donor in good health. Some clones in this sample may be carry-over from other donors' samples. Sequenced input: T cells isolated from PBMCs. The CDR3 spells CASSLLAGYNEQFF. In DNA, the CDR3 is TGTGCCAGCAGTTTACTAGCGGGATACAATGAGCAGTTCTTC.